Listed below are T cell receptor beta chains from one sample, sequenced in a study of beta chain features in type 1 diabetes. Assay: immunoSEQ multiplex PCR; the TCRdb copy retains only in-frame clones and omits some. The table has roughly 500,000 clones, roughly an eighth seen once. Sequenced: naive CD4+ T cells from blood. Receptor source: a woman aged 18 to 35 in good health. CDR3s include the opening cysteine and the closing phenylalanine or tryptophan. The D gene is left open where the match is weak. A row's size may be missing; if present it is once, few, many or a size class.

cdr3_nt	cdr3_aa	clone_size	d_call	v_call	j_call
TGTGCCAGCAGCTTCTCTAACGCAACTAGCACAGATACGCAGTATTTT	CASSFSNATSTDTQYF	few	.	TRBV11-3	TRBJ2-3
TGCAGCGTCGGGAACACCGGGGAGCTGTTTTTT	CSVGNTGELFF	.	.	TRBV29-1	TRBJ2-2
TGTGCCAGCAGTTTATTACCCAAGGGTGGGGAGACCCAGTACTTC	CASSLLPKGGETQYF	few	.	TRBV28	TRBJ2-5
TGTGAGGTCGGGTGGAATGAGCAGTTCTTC	CEVGWNEQFF	few	.	TRBV7-9	TRBJ2-1
TGTGCCAGCTCACAAGCGTCGGAGGCAGAGCAGTTCTTC	CASSQASEAEQFF	few	.	TRBV18	TRBJ2-1
TGTGCCAGCAGCTTAGTAGGATTCTCGGAAGCTTTCTTT	CASSLVGFSEAFF	.	.	TRBV7-9	TRBJ1-1
TGCGCCAGCAGCTTGGATCACAGGGCCCTGAACACTGAAGCTTTCTTT	CASSLDHRALNTEAFF	.	.	TRBV5-1	TRBJ1-1
TGTGCCAGCAGCTCCGGACGGAGTCCCAATGAGCAGTTCTTC	CASSSGRSPNEQFF	few	.	TRBV7-3	TRBJ2-1
TGTGCCAGCTCACCATATGATGGGTACTCCTACGAGCAGTACTTC	CASSPYDGYSYEQYF	once	.	TRBV18	TRBJ2-7
TGTGCCAGCAGCTTAACAGGGGGAGCGGATACGCAGTATTTT	CASSLTGGADTQYF	few	TRBD1	TRBV7-2	TRBJ2-3
TGTGCCATCAGGCACGGGACTCAGAACACTGAAGCTTTCTTT	CAIRHGTQNTEAFF	.	.	TRBV10-3	TRBJ1-1
TGTGCCAGTAGTATAAAGGCAGGGACAGATTACACCTTC	CASSIKAGTDYTF	few	TRBD1	TRBV19	TRBJ1-2
TGCAGTGCTGCCTTAGACGTAGAGCAGTTCTTC	CSAALDVEQFF	few	.	TRBV20-1	TRBJ2-1
TGTGCCAGCAGCTTTCACGGAAATAATTCACCCCTCCACTTT	CASSFHGNNSPLHF	few	.	TRBV5-4	TRBJ1-6
TGCAGCTCATCACAGGGGATTTTGGCCTCTGAAGCTTTCTTT	CSSSQGILASEAFF	few	TRBD1	TRBV29-1	TRBJ1-1
TGTGCCTGGAGTGTACATAGGCCCGGAAACACCATATATTTT	CAWSVHRPGNTIYF	few	.	TRBV30	TRBJ1-3
TGTGCCAGTTCCACAGGTCGCTGGGAAAACATTCAGTACTTC	CASSTGRWENIQYF	few	.	TRBV19	TRBJ2-4
TGTGCCAGCAGCTTATGGACAGCGAACACTGAAGCTTTCTTT	CASSLWTANTEAFF	once	.	TRBV7-2	TRBJ1-1
TGCGCCAGCAGCCAGGGTGCCCCCATGCGGTACCAAGAGACCCAGTACTTC	CASSQGAPMRYQETQYF	.	.	TRBV4-1	TRBJ2-5
TGTGCCAGCAGCGTAGCGGTAAGATCTAGCACAGATACGCAGTATTTT	CASSVAVRSSTDTQYF	.	.	TRBV9	TRBJ2-3